What follows are 28 T cell receptor beta chains derived from one specimen sequenced in a study of blood T cell repertoires in COVID-19. Assay: immunoSEQ multiplex PCR; the TCRdb copy retains only in-frame clones and omits some. The data show tens of thousands of clones, around nine tenths seen once. Sequenced sample: peripheral blood. All receptors derive from a man aged 70-80 years with active or convalescent COVID-19.

The V call is TRBV15, the J call TRBJ2-1; 10 bases match TRBD2. After removal of 4 bases from V and 4 bases from J, the junction contained 1 base not matched to a gene. Germline V lookup: CDR1 LNHNV, CDR2 YYDKDF (reference sequence). CDR3 length: 14 amino acids. CDR3 loop: CATSILAGYNEQFF. In nucleotides, the CDR3 is TGTGCCACCAGCATACTAGCGGGGTACAATGAGCAGTTCTTC.

The chain joins TRBV27 to TRBJ2-7, with D unclear. CDR3 length equals 15 residues. V was cut by 5 bases and J by 1 base, with 15 bases left in between. Per the germline V gene, CDR1 is MNHEY and CDR2 is SMNVEV (reference sequence). CDR3 amino acids: CASSRQSVTSYEQYF. The CDR3 coding sequence is TGTGCCAGCAGTCGCCAAAGCGTGACGTCCTACGAGCAGTACTTC.

CDR3 region: CAISTSGASILQETQYF. The CDR3 DNA sequence: TGTGCCATCAGTACATCAGGGGCCTCTATCCTTCAAGAGACCCAGTACTTC. The rearrangement joins TRBV10-3 to TRBJ2-5, with D tentatively TRBD1 (6 bases). With 5 bases removed from V and 2 bases from J, the gap between germline ends came to 21 bases. The CDR3 extends over 17 amino acids. The V gene's germline CDR1 is ENHRY and CDR2 SYGVKD.

The chain uses TRBV2 and TRBJ1-2, with no clear D. There are 15 residues in the CDR3. Germline CDR1 and CDR2: SNHLY and FYNNEI. Trimming took 1 base from V and 8 from J, leaving 17 bases between them. The CDR3 sequence: CASSEGTRSIDGYTF. In DNA, the CDR3 is TGTGCCAGCAGTGAAGGGACTCGGTCCATAGACGGCTACACCTTC. Full variable domain (outside the CDR3, taken from reference TRBV2 and TRBJ1-2): EPEVTQTPSHQVTQMGQEVILRCVPISNHLYFYWYRQILGQKVEFLVSFYNNEISEKSEIFDDQFSVERPDGSNFTLKIRSTKLEDSAMYFCASSEGTRSIDGYTFGSGTRLTVV.

The chain recombines TRBV4-3 with TRBJ1-2, with D maybe TRBD1 (6 bases). CDR1 LGHNA and CDR2 YSLEER come from the germline V gene. The CDR3 extends over 14 amino acids. V was shortened by 0 bases and J by 7 bases, with 12 bases between the two germline ends. CDR3 sequence: CASSQDRGVRGYTF. CDR3 DNA: TGCGCCAGCAGCCAAGACAGGGGTGTCCGTGGCTACACCTTC.

The rearrangement links TRBV19 to TRBJ2-7; D perhaps matches TRBD1 (6 bases). This CDR3 comprises 14 residues. V was clipped by 0 bases and J by 6 bases, with 12 bases between them. Per the germline V gene, CDR1 is LNHDA and CDR2 is SQIVND (reference sequence). CDR3 in DNA: TGTGCCAGTAGTATAGATTTTAACAGGGCCGAGCAGTACTTC. This translates into CASSIDFNRAEQYF.

The J gene is TRBJ2-1, the V gene TRBV3-1 (or the pseudogene TRBV3-2); a weak D match, TRBD1 (6 bases). Trimming removed 1 base from V and 9 bases from J, with 16 bases in between. From germline, CDR1 is LGHDT and CDR2 YNNKEL (reference sequence). The CDR3 spans 15 residues. The CDR3 DNA reads as TGTGCCAGCAGCCAAGGACAGTGGACAGAAAGTGAGCAGTTCTTC. Protein product: CASSQGQWTESEQFF.

The chain is built from TRBV28 and TRBJ2-2, with no clear D. V was shortened by 2 bases and J by 5 bases, with 9 bases between the two germline ends. The CDR3 covers 14 residues. Per the germline V gene, CDR1 is MDHEN and CDR2 is SYDVKM. The CDR3: CASSLRQRTGELFF. DNA of the CDR3: TGTGCCAGCAGTTTACGCCAGAGGACCGGGGAGCTGTTTTTT. Based on the CDR3 plus reference TRBV28 and TRBJ2-2, the full variable domain is DVKVTQSSRYLVKRTGEKVFLECVQDMDHENMFWYRQDPGLGLRLIYFSYDVKMKEKGDIPEGYSVSREKKERFSLILESASTNQTSMYLCASSLRQRTGELFFGEGSRLTVL.

The V gene is TRBV9, the J gene TRBJ2-1, with TRBD2 matching over 7 bases. Trimming at V came to 0 bases and at J to 6 bases, leaving 3 bases not matched to a gene. The length of the CDR3 is 14 residues. The V gene's germline CDR1 is SGDLS and CDR2 YYNGEE. The CDR3 coding sequence is TGTGCCAGCAGCGTAGTCGGGGGGACCAATGAGCAGTTCTTC. Protein sequence: CASSVVGGTNEQFF.

This clone was detected once. V and J are TRBV2 and TRBJ1-2, with 7 nucleotides matching TRBD1. In germline, CDR1 is SNHLY, CDR2 FYNNEI. The CDR3 length is 14 residues. Trimming cost V 6 bases and J 2 bases; bases outside gene matches: 6. CDR3 protein: CASRRDSGNYGYTF. Here the CDR3 DNA reads TGTGCCAGCAGGAGGGACAGCGGGAACTATGGCTACACCTTC.

V is TRBV30 and J is TRBJ1-4; 8 bases fit TRBD1. V gave up 2 bases and J gave up 6 bases; unmatched junction bases: 8. Germline V CDR1 and CDR2: GTSNPN, SVGIG (reference sequence). This CDR3 spans 15 amino acids. The CDR3 DNA sequence: TGTGCCTGGAGTAAGACAGGGGAAGGGGATGAAAAACTGTTTTTT. Its protein product is CAWSKTGEGDEKLFF.

The chain uses TRBV9 and TRBJ2-2; no clear D. The CDR3 length is 12 residues. Germline V CDR1 and CDR2: SGDLS, YYNGEE. V was trimmed by 4 bases and J by 5 bases, leaving 6 bases between them. The CDR3 region is CASSTQTGELFF. The CDR3 DNA sequence: TGTGCCAGCAGCACACAAACCGGGGAGCTGTTTTTT.

This clone was seen only once. CDR3 sequence reads: CASSYPPREQYF. DNA of the CDR3: TGTGCCAGCAGTTACCCCCCGCGGGAGCAGTACTTC. V and J are TRBV6-2 or TRBV6-3 and TRBJ2-7; no definite D call. Trimming removed 2 bases from V and 7 bases from J, with 9 bases in between. This CDR3 contains 12 residues. CDR1 MNHEY and CDR2 SVGEGT come from the germline V gene.

The rearrangement links TRBV5-8 to TRBJ1-3; the match to TRBD1 covers 7 bases. Trimming at V came to 4 bases and at J to 4 bases, leaving 8 bases not matched to a gene. The germline CDR1 and CDR2 sequences are SGHTS and YDEGEE. The CDR3 totals 15 residues. The CDR3 is CASSRGWDRGNTIYF. CDR3 sequence (DNA): TGTGCCAGCAGCCGGGGATGGGACAGAGGAAACACCATATATTTT.

The chain links TRBV5-8 to TRBJ1-2; 9 bases map to TRBD1. V was clipped by 5 bases and J by 8 bases; unmatched bases: 10. The CDR3 sequence is 14 residues long. Germline-derived CDR1 and CDR2 are SGHTS and YDEGEE. The CDR3 DNA is TGTGCCAGCAGACTCACCGGGACAGGGAACGGCTACACCTTC. Amino acids: CASRLTGTGNGYTF.

The gene calls are TRBV6-5 and TRBJ2-7, with a weak D call TRBD1 (5 bases). The V end was cut by 7 bases, the J end by 5 bases, with 15 bases between. The CDR3 extends over 13 amino acids. Germline CDR1 MNHEY, CDR2 SVGAGI. CDR3 region: CASIPTGRHEQYF. In DNA form, the CDR3 reads TGTGCCAGCATCCCCACAGGCCGCCACGAGCAGTACTTC.

The gene calls are TRBV5-1 and TRBJ1-5, with unresolved D. The CDR3 sequence is 14 residues long. Germline CDR1 reads SGHRS; CDR2 reads YFSETQ. V gave up 4 bases and J gave up 6 bases, with 14 bases separating them. CDR3 DNA: TGCGCCAGCAGCCCTGAACATGGCAGTCAGCCCCAGCATTTT. Translated: CASSPEHGSQPQHF.

The gene calls are TRBV3-1 (or the pseudogene TRBV3-2) and TRBJ2-3; maybe TRBD1 (6 bases). The V and J ends lost 3 bases and 3 bases respectively, with 7 bases between them. The CDR3 loop spans 13 amino acids. From germline, CDR1 is LGHDT and CDR2 YNNKEL (reference sequence). The CDR3 nucleotides are TGTGCCAGCAGCCAGGGGGCTACAGATACGCAGTATTTT. Its translation: CASSQGATDTQYF.

The count of this clone is one. The chain recombines TRBV27 with TRBJ1-2, with a weak D call TRBD1 (5 bases). Germline values: CDR1 MNHEY, CDR2 SMNVEV (reference sequence). Trimming took off 6 bases at V and 2 bases at J, with 16 bases between the two ends. CDR3 size: 15 residues. CDR3 amino acids: CASRREQGPNYGYTF. For the CDR3, the DNA is TGTGCCAGCAGAAGAGAGCAGGGCCCGAACTATGGCTACACCTTC.

The chain employs TRBV19 and TRBJ2-4; D ambiguous. The CDR3 sequence is 13 residues long. The V and J ends lost 5 bases and 2 bases respectively, with 7 bases between them. In germline, CDR1 is LNHDA, CDR2 SQIVND (reference sequence). The CDR3 nucleotides are TGTGCCAGTAGTGGGCAGTCCAAAAACATTCAGTACTTC. Its translation is CASSGQSKNIQYF.

Comment on this clone: Its ends do not fully match the called genes, so a read error is possible. The chain has TRBV3-1 (or the pseudogene TRBV3-2) and TRBJ2-2, with 7 bases that match TRBD1. The V gene's germline CDR1 is LGHDT and CDR2 YNNKEL (reference sequence). The CDR3 sequence is 15 residues long. This CDR3 is CVSRDRVTNTGELFF. The CDR3 DNA follows: TGTGTCAGCAGAGACAGGGTTACGAACACCGGGGAGCTGTTTTTT.

The rearrangement uses TRBV29-1 and TRBJ1-2; 7 bases are shared with TRBD1. Per the germline V gene, CDR1 is SQVTM and CDR2 is ANQGSEA. After removal of 7 bases from V and 2 bases from J, the junction contained 7 bases not matched to a gene. The CDR3 is made up of 13 amino acids. The CDR3 is CSAAGQANYGYTF. CDR3 in DNA: TGCAGCGCGGCTGGACAGGCGAACTATGGCTACACCTTC.

The chain joins TRBV7-9 to TRBJ2-5, with TRBD2 matching 14 bases. CDR1 and CDR2 from the germline V gene are SEHNR and FQNEAQ (reference sequence). V was clipped by 5 bases and J by 5 bases; unmatched bases: 10. This CDR3 is 17 amino acids long. The CDR3 DNA reads TGTGCCAGCAGCCCCCTGGGACTAGCGGGAGTTGGTGAGACCCAGTACTTC. Its translation: CASSPLGLAGVGETQYF. Full variable domain (remainder filled in from reference TRBV7-9 and TRBJ2-5): DTGVSQNPRHKITKRGQNVTFRCDPISEHNRLYWYRQTLGQGPEFLTYFQNEAQLEKSRLLSDRFSAERPKGSFSTLEIQRTEQGDSAMYLCASSPLGLAGVGETQYFGPGTRLLVL.

The chain uses TRBV10-1 and TRBJ2-7; D gene ambiguous. V lost 2 bases and J 6 bases, leaving 14 bases between the germline ends. CDR3 length: 14 amino acids. Germline V lookup: CDR1 WNHNN, CDR2 SYGVQD (reference sequence). The DNA for the CDR3 is TGCGCCAGCAGTGAGAACCGGAAACGAGGCGAGCAGTACGTC. Translation: CASSENRKRGEQYV.

This chain connects TRBV29-1 to TRBJ2-5; 11 positions match TRBD2. The CDR3 is made up of 15 amino acids. Germline values: CDR1 SQVTM, CDR2 ANQGSEA. After removal of 7 bases from V and 1 base from J, the junction contained 8 bases not matched to a gene. This CDR3 is CSADGLAGLQETQYF. The DNA of the CDR3 is TGCAGCGCCGACGGACTAGCGGGTCTCCAAGAGACCCAGTACTTC.

V is TRBV12-5 and J is TRBJ1-3; D gene unclear. Germline CDR1 and CDR2: LGHNT and FRNRAP. The ends were cut back, 5 bases at V and 4 bases at J, with 12 bases in the middle. The CDR3 has 14 residues. CDR3 sequence (DNA): TGTGCTAGTGGTACCAAACTATCGGGAAACACCATATATTTT. Protein product: CASGTKLSGNTIYF.

The rearrangement links TRBV6-5 to TRBJ1-2, with D uncertain. Per germline, CDR1 MNHEY and CDR2 SVGAGI. This CDR3 has 15 residues. The germline V and J ends were trimmed by 0 bases and 0 bases, with 8 bases remaining between them. For the CDR3, the DNA is TGTGCCAGCAGTTACTCTACGGGAGCTAACTATGGCTACACCTTC. Its protein product is CASSYSTGANYGYTF.

This chain's CDR3 is CATTSGGSSYNEQFF. CDR3 DNA: TGTGCCACAACTAGCGGGGGTAGCTCCTACAATGAGCAGTTCTTC. V and J are TRBV5-4 and TRBJ2-1, with TRBD2 matching 11 bases. This CDR3 spans 15 amino acids. With V trimmed by 9 bases and J by 0 bases, 5 bases remained unmatched. Germline loops: CDR1 SGHNT, CDR2 YYREEE (reference sequence).